This T cell receptor beta chain stems from a study of T cells in Graves' hyperthyroidism and ophthalmopathy. In the study overall: Peripheral blood sampling occurred at initial diagnosis, before any treatment.

This clonotype turned up a few times. RNA transcripts provided the source from which TCR beta CDR3 regions were amplified. First-round RT-PCR targeting the TCR CDR3 was performed with the HTBI primer set. TCRdb analysed the multiplex PCR reads with MiXCR anew, one entry per CDR3 protein. Of 550,000 to 600,000 distinct CDR3 sequences detected, about a sixth appear once; the ten largest clones hold 15% to 20%. V was clipped by 0 bases and J by 1 base; unmatched bases: 2. Germline CDR1 SGHTA, CDR2 FQGTGA. The CDR3 has 16 residues. The definition of stable Graves' hyperthyroidism was no ophthalmopathy progression within 18 months. Patients aged 18 to 65 had newly diagnosed hyperthyroidism lasting under 2 months. Extraction of PBMCs used 7.5 to 10 ml of fresh peripheral blood.

The V and J genes are TRBV7-3 and TRBJ2-3; 9 bases are shared with TRBD2. This clonotype was obtained from a woman in her late teens or twenties with Graves' hyperthyroidism. Input material: blood. The CDR3 DNA sequence: TGTGCCAGCAGCTTAACCCCTAGCGGGGGCACAGATACGCAGTATTTT. This translates into CASSLTPSGGTDTQYF.